A selection of T cell receptor beta chains follows, all from one sample in a study of beta chain features in type 1 diabetes. The table came from immunoSEQ multiplex PCR; TCRdb's copy has only in-frame clones and leaves some out. In the table there are approximately 200,000 clones, 7.5% to 10% of which are singletons. Specimen: naive CD4+ T cells from blood. All receptors come from a woman aged 18-29 years in good health. The CDR3 runs from the conserved cysteine through the conserved F or W. The order of the fields is D gene, V gene, J gene, clone size, CDR3 protein, CDR3 DNA. The D gene is left open where the match is weak. Some rows mark clone size as missing; the rest say once, few, many or name a class of expanded clone.

-,TRBV5-6,TRBJ2-7,-,CASSLEGRGAYEQYF,TGTGCCAGCAGCTTGGAAGGCAGGGGGGCCTACGAGCAGTACTTC
TRBD1,TRBV29-1,TRBJ1-5,few,CSVRTGSNQPQHF,TGCAGCGTGCGGACAGGCAGCAATCAGCCCCAGCATTTT
TRBD2,TRBV5-1,TRBJ2-5,few,CASSLRIAGGQETQYF,TGCGCCAGCAGCTTGCGGATAGCGGGGGGTCAAGAGACCCAGTACTTC
-,TRBV12-5,TRBJ2-3,many,CASGPSTDTQYF,TGTGCTAGTGGTCCTAGCACAGATACGCAGTATTTT
TRBD1,TRBV29-1,TRBJ2-3,few,CSSRLGQGPTDTQYF,TGCAGCTCGAGACTGGGACAGGGCCCCACAGATACGCAGTATTTT
-,TRBV5-4,TRBJ2-2,few,CASSLAPAGELFF,TGTGCCAGCAGCTTGGCTCCGGCCGGGGAGCTGTTTTTT
-,TRBV6-5,TRBJ1-6,-,CASSDGQIYNSPLHF,TGTGCCAGCAGCGACGGACAGATCTATAATTCACCCCTCCACTTT
-,TRBV6-5,TRBJ2-7,few,CASSYSGQTYEQYF,TGTGCCAGCAGTTACTCTGGACAGACCTACGAGCAGTACTTC
TRBD1,TRBV5-1,TRBJ2-5,-,CASSLPGTGLGETQYF,TGCGCCAGCAGCTTGCCCGGGACAGGGTTGGGGGAGACCCAGTACTTC
-,TRBV29-1,TRBJ2-1,-,CSVEVGGNEQFF,TGCAGCGTTGAAGTGGGGGGCAATGAGCAGTTCTTC
TRBD2,TRBV7-2,TRBJ2-7,-,CASSRLKREGPTYEQYF,TGTGCCAGCAGCCGACTAAAGCGGGAGGGCCCAACCTACGAGCAGTACTTC
TRBD2,TRBV7-9,TRBJ2-3,-,CASSLAMSGTNTQYF,TGTGCCAGCAGCTTAGCGATGAGCGGGACTAATACGCAGTATTTT
-,TRBV30,TRBJ2-6,-,CAYDRLSASGANVLTF,TGTGCCTACGACAGGCTATCGGCGTCTGGGGCCAACGTCCTGACTTTC
-,TRBV2,TRBJ1-6,-,CASKQGTTYSPLHF,TGTGCCAGCAAACAGGGTACAACCTATTCACCCCTCCACTTT
TRBD1,TRBV6-1,TRBJ2-7,-,CASRGQGVREQYF,TGTGCCAGCAGGGGACAGGGGGTTCGCGAGCAGTACTTC
-,TRBV5-4,TRBJ2-1,few,CASSFPDRPEQFF,TGTGCCAGCAGCTTCCCCGACAGGCCTGAGCAGTTCTTC
TRBD2,TRBV5-1,TRBJ2-1,-,CASSLSSSGRLEQFF,TGCGCCAGCAGCCTTAGTTCTAGCGGGAGGTTGGAGCAGTTCTTC
TRBD1,TRBV9,TRBJ2-2,few,CASTPMPKTGVNTGELFF,TGTGCCAGCACCCCTATGCCTAAGACAGGGGTGAACACCGGGGAGCTGTTTTTT
TRBD1,TRBV9,TRBJ2-3,few,CASSARTGSTDTQYF,TGTGCCAGCAGCGCCCGGACAGGGAGCACAGATACGCAGTATTTT
TRBD1,TRBV13,TRBJ1-3,few,CASNGQERNTIYF,TGTGCCAGCAACGGACAGGAACGAAACACCATATATTTT